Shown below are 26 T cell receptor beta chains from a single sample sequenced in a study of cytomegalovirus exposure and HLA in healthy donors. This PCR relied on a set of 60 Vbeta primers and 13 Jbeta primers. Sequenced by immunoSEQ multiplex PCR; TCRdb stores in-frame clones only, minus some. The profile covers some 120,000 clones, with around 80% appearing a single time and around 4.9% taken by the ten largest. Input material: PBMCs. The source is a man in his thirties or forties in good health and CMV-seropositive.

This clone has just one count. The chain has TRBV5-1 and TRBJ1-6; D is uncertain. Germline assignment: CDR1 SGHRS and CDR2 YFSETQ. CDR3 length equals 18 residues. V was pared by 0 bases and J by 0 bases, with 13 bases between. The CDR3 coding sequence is TGCGCCAGCAGCTTGGAAGACTCTTTGAGCTCCTATAATTCACCCCTCCACTTT. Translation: CASSLEDSLSSYNSPLHF. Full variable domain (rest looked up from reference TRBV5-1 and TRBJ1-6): KAGVTQTPRYLIKTRGQQVTLSCSPISGHRSVSWYQQTPGQGLQFLFEYFSETQRNKGNFPGRFSGRQFSNSRSEMNVSTLELGDSALYLCASSLEDSLSSYNSPLHFGNGTRLTVT.

The CDR3 nucleotides read TGTGCCTGGAGGCCCGGGGGGAACACTGAAGCTTTCTTT. As protein: CAWRPGGNTEAFF. The chain combines TRBV30 with TRBJ1-1, with D possibly matching TRBD1 (5 bases). With 3 bases removed from V and 1 base from J, the gap between germline ends came to 9 bases. CDR3 length: 13 residues. CDR1 is GTSNPN, CDR2 SVGIG, per germline (reference sequence).

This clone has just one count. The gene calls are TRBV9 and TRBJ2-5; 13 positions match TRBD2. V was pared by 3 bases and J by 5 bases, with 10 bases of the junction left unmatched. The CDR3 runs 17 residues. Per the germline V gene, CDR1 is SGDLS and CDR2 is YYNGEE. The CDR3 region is CASSDRLAGGVWETQYF. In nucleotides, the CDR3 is TGTGCCAGCAGCGACAGACTAGCGGGGGGAGTATGGGAGACCCAGTACTTC. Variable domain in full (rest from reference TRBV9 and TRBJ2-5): DSGVTQTPKHLITATGQRVTLRCSPRSGDLSVYWYQQSLDQGLQFLIQYYNGEERAKGNILERFSAQQFPDLHSELNLSSLELGDSALYFCASSDRLAGGVWETQYFGPGTRLLVL.

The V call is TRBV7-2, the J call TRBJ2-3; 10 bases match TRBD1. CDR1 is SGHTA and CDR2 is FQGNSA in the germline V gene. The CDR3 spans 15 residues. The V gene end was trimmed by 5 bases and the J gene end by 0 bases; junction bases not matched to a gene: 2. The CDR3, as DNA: TGTGCCAGCAGCCCGGGACAGGGGAGCACAGATACGCAGTATTTT. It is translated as CASSPGQGSTDTQYF.

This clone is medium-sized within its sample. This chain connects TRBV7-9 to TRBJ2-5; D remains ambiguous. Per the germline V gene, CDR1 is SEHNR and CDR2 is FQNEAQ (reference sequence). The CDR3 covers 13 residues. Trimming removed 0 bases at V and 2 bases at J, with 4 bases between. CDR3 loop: CASSLAQQETQYF. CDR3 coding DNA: TGTGCCAGCAGCTTAGCCCAGCAAGAGACCCAGTACTTC.

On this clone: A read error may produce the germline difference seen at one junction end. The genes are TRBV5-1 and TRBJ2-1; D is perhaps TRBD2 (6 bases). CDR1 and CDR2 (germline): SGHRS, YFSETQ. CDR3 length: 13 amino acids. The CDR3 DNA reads TGCGTCAGCAGCGTGGGACTTAACAATGAGCAGTTCTTC. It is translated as CVSSVGLNNEQFF.

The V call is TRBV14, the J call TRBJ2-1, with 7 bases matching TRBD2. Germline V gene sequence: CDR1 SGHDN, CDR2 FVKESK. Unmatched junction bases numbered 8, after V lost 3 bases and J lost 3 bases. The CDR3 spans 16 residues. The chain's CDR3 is CASSHRRGMVYNEQFF. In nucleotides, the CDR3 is TGTGCCAGCAGCCACCGGCGGGGGATGGTCTACAATGAGCAGTTCTTC.

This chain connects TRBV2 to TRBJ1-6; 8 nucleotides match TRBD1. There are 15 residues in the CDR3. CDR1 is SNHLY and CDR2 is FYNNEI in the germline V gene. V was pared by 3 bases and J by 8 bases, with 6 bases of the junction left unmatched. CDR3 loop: CASSETGDRYSPLHF. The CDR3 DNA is TGTGCCAGCAGTGAGACAGGGGATAGGTATTCACCCCTCCACTTT. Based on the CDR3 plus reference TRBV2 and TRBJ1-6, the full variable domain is EPEVTQTPSHQVTQMGQEVILRCVPISNHLYFYWYRQILGQKVEFLVSFYNNEISEKSEIFDDQFSVERPDGSNFTLKIRSTKLEDSAMYFCASSETGDRYSPLHFGNGTRLTVT.

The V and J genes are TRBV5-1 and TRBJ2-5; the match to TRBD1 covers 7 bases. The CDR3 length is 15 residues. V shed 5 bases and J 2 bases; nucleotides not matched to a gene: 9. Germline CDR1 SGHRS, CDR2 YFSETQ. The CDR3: CASSPDRVGQETQYF. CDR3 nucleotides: TGCGCCAGCAGTCCCGACAGGGTTGGGCAAGAGACCCAGTACTTC.

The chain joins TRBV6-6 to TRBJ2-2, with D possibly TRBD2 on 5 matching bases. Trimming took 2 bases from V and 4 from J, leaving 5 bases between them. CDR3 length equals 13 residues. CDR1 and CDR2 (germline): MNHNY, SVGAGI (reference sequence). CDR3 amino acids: CASSYRGTGELFF. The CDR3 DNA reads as TGTGCCAGCAGTTACCGGGGCACCGGGGAGCTGTTTTTT.

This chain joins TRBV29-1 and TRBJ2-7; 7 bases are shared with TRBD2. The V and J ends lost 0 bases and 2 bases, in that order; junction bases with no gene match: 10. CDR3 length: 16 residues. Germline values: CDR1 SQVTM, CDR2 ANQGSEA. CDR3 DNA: TGCAGCGTTGAAGAGAATTCCGGGGACTATACCTACGAGCAGTACTTC. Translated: CSVEENSGDYTYEQYF.

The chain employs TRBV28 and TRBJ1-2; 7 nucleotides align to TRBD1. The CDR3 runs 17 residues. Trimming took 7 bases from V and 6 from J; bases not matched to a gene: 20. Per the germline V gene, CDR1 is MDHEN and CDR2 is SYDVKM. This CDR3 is CASKIPPTGAKGDGYTF. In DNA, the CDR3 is TGTGCCAGCAAAATCCCCCCTACAGGGGCTAAAGGGGATGGCTACACCTTC.

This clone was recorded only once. The CDR3 loop is CASSFQPLATGELFF. CDR3 bases: TGTGCCAGCAGTTTTCAACCGCTAGCGACCGGGGAGCTGTTTTTT. The V and J genes are TRBV27 and TRBJ2-2; TRBD2 is a possible D gene (6 bases). The CDR3 covers 15 residues. Germline assignment: CDR1 MNHEY and CDR2 SMNVEV (reference sequence). V was clipped by 3 bases and J by 5 bases, with 13 bases between them.

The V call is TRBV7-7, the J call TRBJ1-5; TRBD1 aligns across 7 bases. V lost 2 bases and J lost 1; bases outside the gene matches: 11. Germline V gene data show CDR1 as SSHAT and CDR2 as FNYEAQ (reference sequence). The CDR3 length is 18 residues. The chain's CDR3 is CASSLLYRGPESNQPQHF. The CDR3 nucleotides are TGTGCCAGCAGCTTATTATACAGGGGCCCGGAGAGCAATCAGCCCCAGCATTTT.

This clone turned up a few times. Written as DNA, the CDR3 is TGTGCCAGCAGCGTACCGCCTGACAGGGGACTCTACGAGCAGTACTTC. Translating it yields CASSVPPDRGLYEQYF. The V and J genes are TRBV9 and TRBJ2-5; TRBD1 matches at 8 bases. TRBJ2-7 matches the DNA end more closely, so the J call is doubtful. The germline CDR1 and CDR2 sequences are SGDLS and YYNGEE. The CDR3 is 16 residues long.

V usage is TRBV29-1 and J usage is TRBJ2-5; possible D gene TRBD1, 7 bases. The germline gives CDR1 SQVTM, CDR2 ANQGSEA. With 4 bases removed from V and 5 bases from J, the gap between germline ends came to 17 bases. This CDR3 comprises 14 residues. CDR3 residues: CSVVRGETGETQYF. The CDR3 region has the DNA TGCAGCGTTGTCAGGGGGGAGACAGGGGAGACCCAGTACTTC.

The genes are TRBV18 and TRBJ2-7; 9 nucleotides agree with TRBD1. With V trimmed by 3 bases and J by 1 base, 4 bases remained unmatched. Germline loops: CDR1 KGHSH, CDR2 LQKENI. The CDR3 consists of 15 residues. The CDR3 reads CASSPDRGGSYEQYF. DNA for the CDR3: TGTGCCAGCTCACCCGACAGGGGGGGGTCCTACGAGCAGTACTTC.

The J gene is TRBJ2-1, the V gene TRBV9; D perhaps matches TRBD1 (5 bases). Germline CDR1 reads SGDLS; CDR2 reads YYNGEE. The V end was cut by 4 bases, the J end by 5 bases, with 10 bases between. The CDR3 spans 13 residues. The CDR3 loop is CASSSDSHNEQFF. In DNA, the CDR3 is TGTGCCAGCAGCTCTGACAGTCACAATGAGCAGTTCTTC.

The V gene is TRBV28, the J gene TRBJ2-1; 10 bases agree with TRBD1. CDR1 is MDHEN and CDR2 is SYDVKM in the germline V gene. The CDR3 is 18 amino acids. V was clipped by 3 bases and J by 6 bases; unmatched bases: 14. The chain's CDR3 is CASSFFLRRQGAVNEQFF. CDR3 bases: TGTGCCAGCAGTTTCTTCTTGCGGCGACAGGGGGCGGTCAATGAGCAGTTCTTC. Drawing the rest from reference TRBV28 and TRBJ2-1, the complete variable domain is DVKVTQSSRYLVKRTGEKVFLECVQDMDHENMFWYRQDPGLGLRLIYFSYDVKMKEKGDIPEGYSVSREKKERFSLILESASTNQTSMYLCASSFFLRRQGAVNEQFFGPGTRLTVL.

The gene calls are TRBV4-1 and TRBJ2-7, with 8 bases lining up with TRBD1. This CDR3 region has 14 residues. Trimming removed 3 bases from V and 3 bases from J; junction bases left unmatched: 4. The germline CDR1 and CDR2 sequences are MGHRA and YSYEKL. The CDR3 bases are TGCGCCAGCAGCCACGGACAGGGTCTCTACGAGCAGTACTTC. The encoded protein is CASSHGQGLYEQYF.

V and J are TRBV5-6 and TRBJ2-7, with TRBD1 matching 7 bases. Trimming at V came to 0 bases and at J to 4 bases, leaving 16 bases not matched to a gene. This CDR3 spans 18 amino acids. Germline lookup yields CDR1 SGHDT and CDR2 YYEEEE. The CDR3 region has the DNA TGTGCCAGCAGCTTGGACGGCTGGTTACAGGGGTCGTCGTACGAGCAGTACTTC. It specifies CASSLDGWLQGSSYEQYF.

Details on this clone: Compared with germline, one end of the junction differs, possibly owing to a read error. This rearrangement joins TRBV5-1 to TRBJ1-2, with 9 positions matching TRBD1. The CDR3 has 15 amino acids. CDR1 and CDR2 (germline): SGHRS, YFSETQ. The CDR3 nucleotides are TGCGCCAGCAGCTTGGGCCGTGGACAGGGGATCGGCTACCCCTTC. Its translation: CASSLGRGQGIGYPF.

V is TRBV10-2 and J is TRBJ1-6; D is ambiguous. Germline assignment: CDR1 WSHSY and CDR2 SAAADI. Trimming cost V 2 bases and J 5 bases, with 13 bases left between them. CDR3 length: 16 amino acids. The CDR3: CASSEPLHRDNSPLHF. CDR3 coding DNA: TGCGCCAGCAGTGAGCCGTTACACAGAGATAATTCACCCCTCCACTTT.

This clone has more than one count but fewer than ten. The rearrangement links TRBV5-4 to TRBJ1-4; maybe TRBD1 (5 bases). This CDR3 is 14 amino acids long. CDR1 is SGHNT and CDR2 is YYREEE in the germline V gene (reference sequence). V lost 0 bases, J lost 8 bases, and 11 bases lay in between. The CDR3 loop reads CASSLGRVDEKLFF. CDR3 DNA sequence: TGTGCCAGCAGCTTGGGCAGGGTAGACGAAAAACTGTTTTTT.

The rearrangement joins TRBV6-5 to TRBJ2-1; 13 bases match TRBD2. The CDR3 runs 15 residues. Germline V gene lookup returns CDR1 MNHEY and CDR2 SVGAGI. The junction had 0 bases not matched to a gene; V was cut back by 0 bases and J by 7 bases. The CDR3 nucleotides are TGTGCCAGCAGTTACTCACTAGCGGGGGGGAATGAGCAGTTCTTC. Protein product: CASSYSLAGGNEQFF.

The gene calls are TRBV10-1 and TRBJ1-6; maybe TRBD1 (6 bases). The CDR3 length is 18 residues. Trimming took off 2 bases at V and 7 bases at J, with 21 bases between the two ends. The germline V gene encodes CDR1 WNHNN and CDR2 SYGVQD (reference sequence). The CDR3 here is CASSESGYREMGNSPLHF. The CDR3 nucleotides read TGCGCCAGCAGTGAGAGCGGATACAGGGAAATGGGGAATTCACCCCTCCACTTT.